This T cell receptor beta chain was obtained from a study of T cells in Graves' hyperthyroidism and ophthalmopathy. Findings and limits, study-wide: The model anticipated ophthalmopathy a median around six months pre-onset.

This clonotype appeared many times. The antigen remains unidentified. Authors of the study amplified TCR beta CDR3 regions from RNA transcripts. TCR CDR3 regions were first amplified by RT-PCR with HTBI primers. TCRdb re-called the multiplex PCR reads through MiXCR, storing one row per CDR3 protein. This table has around 600,000 distinct CDR3 sequences, roughly 14% appearing once. The CDR3 length is 16 residues. The V and J ends lost 1 base and 3 bases, in that order; junction bases with no gene match: 4. CDR1 is SGHAT, CDR2 FQDESV, per germline (reference sequence). This TCR derives from a woman aged 25 to 39 with Graves' hyperthyroidism. Specimen: blood. The chain combines TRBV11-1 with TRBJ2-1; the match to TRBD2 covers 9 bases. CDR3 sequence (DNA): TGTGCCAGCAGCTTAGGTATAGCGGGAGACTACAATGAGCAGTTCTTC. Residues: CASSLGIAGDYNEQFF.